The sequence of this T cell receptor beta chain was determined in a study of PD-1 blockade in classical Hodgkin lymphoma. Germline CDR1 is ENHRY and CDR2 is SYGVKD. The CDR3 runs 12 residues. V was pared by 10 bases and J by 2 bases, with 5 bases of the junction left unmatched. General observations from the study: CD8+ TCR diversity did not rise significantly by C4D1, unlike CD4+.

A note on this clone: Its matching antigen is unknown.

Brentuximab vedotin exposure varied among the patients, all of whom had relapsed after autologous stem cell transplantation. Thawed PBMCs underwent magnetic negative selection to yield purified CD4+ T cells. Data came from immunoSEQ multiplex PCR; TCRdb stores just in-frame clones and leaves some out. The sample includes 7,000 or so clones, almost 80% of them seen just once. Source: CD4+ T cells from blood, taken at baseline. This clonotype was obtained from a human donor with classical Hodgkin lymphoma. The V gene is TRBV10-3, the J gene TRBJ2-7; 7 bases match TRBD1. The CDR3 here is CATTGATYEQYF. The CDR3 nucleotides are TGTGCCACCACAGGGGCCACCTACGAGCAGTACTTC.